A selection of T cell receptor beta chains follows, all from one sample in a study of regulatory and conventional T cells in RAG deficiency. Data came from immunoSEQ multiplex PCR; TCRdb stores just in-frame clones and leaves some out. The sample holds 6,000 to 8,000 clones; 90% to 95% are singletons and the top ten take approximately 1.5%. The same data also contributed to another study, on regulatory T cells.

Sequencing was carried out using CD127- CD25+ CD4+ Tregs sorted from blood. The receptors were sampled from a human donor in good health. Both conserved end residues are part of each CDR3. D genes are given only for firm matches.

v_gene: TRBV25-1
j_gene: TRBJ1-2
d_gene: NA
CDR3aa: CASSETQDSYGYTF

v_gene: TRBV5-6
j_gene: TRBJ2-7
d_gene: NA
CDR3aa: CASSLEGVTYEQYF

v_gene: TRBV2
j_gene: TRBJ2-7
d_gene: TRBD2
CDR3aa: CASSELAGASYEQYF

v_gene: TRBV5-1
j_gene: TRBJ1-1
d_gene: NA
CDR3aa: CASSLGPPRDTEAFF

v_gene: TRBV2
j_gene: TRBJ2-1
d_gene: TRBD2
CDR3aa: CASSEVERGGLNEQFF

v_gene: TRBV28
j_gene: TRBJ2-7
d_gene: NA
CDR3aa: CASSPRTALSYEQYF

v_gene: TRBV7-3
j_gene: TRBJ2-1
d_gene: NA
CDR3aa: CASSLGQTFTYNEQFF

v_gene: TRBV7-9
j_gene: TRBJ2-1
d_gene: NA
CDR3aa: CASGGSYNEQFF

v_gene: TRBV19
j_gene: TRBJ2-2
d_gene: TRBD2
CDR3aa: CASSIGFAGGNTGELFF

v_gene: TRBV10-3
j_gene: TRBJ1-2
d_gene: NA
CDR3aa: CAISPWTVRGGKGYTF

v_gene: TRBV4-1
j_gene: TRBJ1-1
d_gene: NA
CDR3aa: CASSQPLHSSEAFF

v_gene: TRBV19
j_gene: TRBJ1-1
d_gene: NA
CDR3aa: CASSPRTENTEAFF

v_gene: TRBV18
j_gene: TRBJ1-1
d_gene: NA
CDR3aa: CASSPFTEKAEAFF

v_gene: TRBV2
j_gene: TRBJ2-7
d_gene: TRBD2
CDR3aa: CASSHPLAGGNEQYF

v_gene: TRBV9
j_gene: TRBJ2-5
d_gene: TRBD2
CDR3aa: CASSPIGLAGETQYF

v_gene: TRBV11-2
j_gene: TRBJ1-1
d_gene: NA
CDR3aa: CASSNRWGEVNTEAFF